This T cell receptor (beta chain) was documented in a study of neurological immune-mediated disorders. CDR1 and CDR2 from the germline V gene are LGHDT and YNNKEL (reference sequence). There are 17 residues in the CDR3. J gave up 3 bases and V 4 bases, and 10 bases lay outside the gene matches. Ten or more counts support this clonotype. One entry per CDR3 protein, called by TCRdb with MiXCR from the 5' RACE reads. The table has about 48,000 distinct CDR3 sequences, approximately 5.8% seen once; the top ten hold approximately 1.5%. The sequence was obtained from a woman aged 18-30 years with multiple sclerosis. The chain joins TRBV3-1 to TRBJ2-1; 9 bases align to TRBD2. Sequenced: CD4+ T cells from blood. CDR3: CASSPFSGSHIYNEQFF. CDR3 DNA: TGTGCCAGCAGCCCCTTTAGCGGGAGCCATATCTACAATGAGCAGTTCTTC.